A selection of T cell receptor beta chains follows, all from one sample in a study of blood T cells in healthy people across ages. TCRdb analysed the 5' RACE reads with MiXCR anew, one entry per CDR3 protein. Of about 970,000 distinct CDR3 sequences listed, about 53% are singletons. The sequenced sample was blood. The receptors were gathered from a woman aged 55-69 years in good health. Each CDR3 is given with its conserved first and last residue. D genes are given only for firm matches. Clone size, where shown, is once, few, many, or a class for clones that have expanded.

>TRBJ2-5|NA|NA|TRBV20-1
TGCAGTGCTAGTGGGGTAAAGGTGGGCCAAGAGACCCAGTACTTC
CSASGVKVGQETQYF
>TRBJ2-3|NA|NA|TRBV27
TGTGCCAGCAGTGGTACAGGGATAGTAACAGATACGCAGTATTTT
CASSGTGIVTDTQYF
>TRBJ1-2|NA|TRBD1|TRBV27
TGTGCCAGCAGTTTATCCAGGGGGCTCAGCTATGGCTACACCTTC
CASSLSRGLSYGYTF
>TRBJ2-3|NA|TRBD2|TRBV14
TGTGCCAGCAGCTCTCCCACCGGGACTAGTGCTACGCAGTATTTT
CASSSPTGTSATQYF
>TRBJ2-7|NA|TRBD2|TRBV27
TGTGCCAGCAGGGGACTAGCGGGCCCGAGCTCCTACGAGCAGTACTTC
CASRGLAGPSSYEQYF
>TRBJ1-2|few|TRBD1|TRBV29-1
TGCAGCGTTGGCAGGGGGCCTAGGGATGGCTACACCTTC
CSVGRGPRDGYTF
>TRBJ1-2|NA|NA|TRBV27
TGTGCCAGCAGAGCACAGGGAAGGGTGGTTCAGGGCTACACCTTC
CASRAQGRVVQGYTF
>TRBJ2-5|NA|NA|TRBV28
TGTGCCAGCAGTTTCACTAGGGCAACGGAGACCCAGTACTTC
CASSFTRATETQYF
>TRBJ2-7|NA|TRBD1|TRBV6-2/TRBV6-3
TGTGCCAGCAGTTCTCACACCTCGACAGGGTTCGAGCAGTACTTC
CASSSHTSTGFEQYF
>TRBJ2-1|NA|NA|TRBV20-1
TGCAGTGCTACAGATGGGGGTTTTTCCTACAATGAGCAGTTCTTC
CSATDGGFSYNEQFF
>TRBJ1-1|many|NA|TRBV12-3/TRBV12-4
TGTGCCAGCAGCTACCGAAGGGAGATGAACACTGAAGCTTTCTTT
CASSYRREMNTEAFF
>TRBJ2-1|few|TRBD1|TRBV6-6
TGTGCCACCTCTTCCTCTGGGACAGGGGGATACAATGAGCAGTTCTTC
CATSSSGTGGYNEQFF
>TRBJ2-7|many|NA|TRBV28
TGTGCCAGCAGGTACCAAGGGGGTGAGCAGTACTTC
CASRYQGGEQYF
>TRBJ2-5|few|NA|TRBV7-6
TGTGCCAGCAGCGCCAGGGTTGCGGAGACCCAGTACTTC
CASSARVAETQYF
>TRBJ2-4|NA|NA|TRBV5-6
TGTGCCAGCAGCGTGCACAGGGCGATGGGCATTCAGTACTTC
CASSVHRAMGIQYF
>TRBJ2-3|NA|TRBD2|TRBV28
TGTGCCAGCAGTTCCCCCCTTGGCGGGGGGGGCACAGATACGCAGTATTTT
CASSSPLGGGGTDTQYF
>TRBJ2-1|NA|TRBD1|TRBV5-1
TGCGCCAGCAGCTTGATGGCAGGACAGGGGTACAATGAGCAGTTCTTC
CASSLMAGQGYNEQFF
>TRBJ1-4|NA|NA|TRBV12-3/TRBV12-4
TGTGCCAGCAGCCCAAGTGATCCTCGCGGTGAAAAACTGTTTTTT
CASSPSDPRGEKLFF
>TRBJ1-2|NA|NA|TRBV4-2
TGTGCCAGCAGCCAAAGCCGACCGGGGCGAACATACTATGGCTACACCTTC
CASSQSRPGRTYYGYTF
>TRBJ2-7|NA|TRBD2|TRBV25-1
TGTGCCAGCAGTCCCGGGACTAGCGGGGGAAGCTCCTACGAGCAGTACTTC
CASSPGTSGGSSYEQYF
>TRBJ2-1|NA|TRBD2|TRBV7-2
TGTGCCAGCAGCTCATTCTATAGCGGGAGCTCCTACAATGAGCAGTTCTTC
CASSSFYSGSSYNEQFF
>TRBJ2-7|many|TRBD2|TRBV28
TGTGCCAGCAGCTCTCTAGCGGGTAGTACCTACGAGCAGTACTTC
CASSSLAGSTYEQYF
>TRBJ2-7|few|TRBD2|TRBV6-2/TRBV6-3
TGTGCCAGCAGTTATAAGCTAGCGGGGCCCTACGAGCAGTACTTC
CASSYKLAGPYEQYF
>TRBJ2-3|NA|TRBD2|TRBV20-1
TGCAGTGCTAGCCATAGCGGGAGGGCCGCAGATACGCAGTATTTT
CSASHSGRAADTQYF
>TRBJ2-5|few|NA|TRBV20-1
TGCAGTGCTAGAGATGGGCCGCACAAGACCCAGTACTTC
CSARDGPHKTQYF
>TRBJ1-1|NA|NA|TRBV7-9
TGTGCCAGCAGGCACATAATGAACAGGGCCGGCGGAAACACTGAAGCTTTCTTT
CASRHIMNRAGGNTEAFF
>TRBJ2-7|NA|TRBD2|TRBV28
TGTGCCAGCAGTTTATCGGGACTAGCGGCCTCCTACGAGCAGTACTTC
CASSLSGLAASYEQYF
>TRBJ2-1|NA|TRBD2|TRBV19
TGTGCCAGTAGTATGACGGCGGGGGAAAGGGAGCAGTTCTTC
CASSMTAGEREQFF
>TRBJ2-6|NA|TRBD1|TRBV4-1
TGCGCCAGCAGCCAAGGGGGACAGGGGGCCACTGGGGCCAACGTCCTGACTTTC
CASSQGGQGATGANVLTF
>TRBJ2-3|NA|NA|TRBV5-1
TGCGCCAGCAGCGATGGACGACTAGTCCTCAATGAGCAGTATTTT
CASSDGRLVLNEQYF
>TRBJ2-3|few|TRBD1|TRBV29-1
TGCAGCGTTCCCACTAGGGGGCTCGGCACAGATACGCAGTATTTT
CSVPTRGLGTDTQYF
>TRBJ2-5|once|TRBD1|TRBV18
TGTGCCAGCTCCCCGGACAGGAGCCATGAGCAGTACTTC
CASSPDRSHEQYF
>TRBJ1-1|NA|NA|TRBV7-2
TGTGCCAGCAGCAAACGGACAGAAAAAGCTTTCTTT
CASSKRTEKAFF
>TRBJ1-2|NA|NA|TRBV7-2
TGTGCCAGCACCCTTCGTGGGCGCAATCGCTACACCTTC
CASTLRGRNRYTF
>TRBJ2-5|NA|NA|TRBV13
TGTGCCAGCAGCTTACTGGTCGGAGAGACCCAGTACTTC
CASSLLVGETQYF
>TRBJ1-6|NA|NA|TRBV12-3/TRBV12-4
TGTGCCAGCGGTGGCGGTCTTCATAATTCACCCCTCCACTTT
CASGGGLHNSPLHF
>TRBJ1-1|NA|NA|TRBV2
TGTGCCAGCAGTGAAAGGACACCCCCTAACACTGAAGCTTTCTTT
CASSERTPPNTEAFF
>TRBJ2-3|NA|TRBD2|TRBV20-1
TGCAGTGCTAGGGGGACTAGCGGGAGTGAAGATACGCAGTATTTT
CSARGTSGSEDTQYF
>TRBJ1-5|NA|NA|TRBV7-2
TGTGCCAGCAGCCCCCCGTACGGGGATCAGCCCCAGCATTTT
CASSPPYGDQPQHF
>TRBJ2-1|NA|TRBD2|TRBV7-9
TGTGCCGCCTCCGGGACTAGCGGCAATGAGCAGTTCTTC
CAASGTSGNEQFF